One sample yielded the 23 T cell receptor beta chains listed below, sequenced in a study of blood T cell repertoires in COVID-19. The method was immunoSEQ multiplex PCR; TCRdb's version includes in-frame clones alone and lacks a portion of them. The sample contains hundreds of thousands of clones, 85% to 90% of which appear only once. The sequenced sample consisted of PBMCs or T cells enriched from blood (not recorded which). Receptor source: a man aged 25 to 40 who had recovered from COVID-19.

The rearrangement links TRBV27 to TRBJ1-2; a weak D match, TRBD1 (6 bases). The CDR3 sequence is 15 residues long. The ends were cut back, 6 bases at V and 4 bases at J, with 18 bases in the middle. Germline assignment: CDR1 MNHEY and CDR2 SMNVEV (reference sequence). The CDR3 is CASRPREGVGYGYTF. The CDR3 nucleotides are TGTGCCAGCAGACCCCGGGAGGGGGTGGGCTATGGCTACACCTTC.

The genes are TRBV4-2 and TRBJ1-3, with no clear D. The germline V gene has CDR1 LGHNA and CDR2 YNFKEQ. The CDR3 has 15 residues. With 1 base removed from V and 3 bases from J, the gap between germline ends came to 10 bases. The CDR3 DNA follows: TGTGCCAGCAGCCAAGGTTCCGGGGATGGAAACACCATATATTTT. Translated, it gives CASSQGSGDGNTIYF.

A single count supports this clone. This chain joins TRBV9 and TRBJ2-2; 10 bases align to TRBD2. V shed 3 bases, J shed 5 bases, and the junction held 13 bases outside the gene matches. The CDR3 extends over 18 amino acids. CDR1 and CDR2 from the germline V gene are SGDLS and YYNGEE. The CDR3 loop reads CASSGSGPSGSGTGELFF. In DNA form, the CDR3 reads TGTGCCAGCAGCGGGAGCGGTCCTAGCGGGAGCGGGACCGGGGAGCTGTTTTTT.

V usage is TRBV5-5 and J usage is TRBJ1-5, with 8 bases that match TRBD1. With V trimmed by 0 bases and J by 7 bases, 9 bases remained unmatched. The germline V gene has CDR1 SGHKS and CDR2 YYEKEE (reference sequence). The CDR3 covers 16 residues. CDR3 loop: CASSLGVDRGGQPQHF. CDR3 bases: TGTGCCAGCAGCTTGGGTGTCGACAGGGGTGGGCAGCCCCAGCATTTT.

The chain joins TRBV10-3 to TRBJ2-1; TRBD2 agrees at 11 bases. CDR1 and CDR2 (germline): ENHRY, SYGVKD. Germline trimming cut 0 bases from V and 7 bases from J; bases unmatched to any gene: 5. The length of the CDR3 is 16 residues. The CDR3 protein is CAISESGSGRGNEQFF. CDR3 bases: TGTGCCATCAGTGAGTCGGGTAGCGGGAGGGGGAATGAGCAGTTCTTC.

The chain is built from TRBV19 and TRBJ2-1; 11 nucleotides align to TRBD2. This CDR3 is 19 amino acids long. Germline CDR1 LNHDA, CDR2 SQIVND (reference sequence). V shed 4 bases and J 9 bases; nucleotides not matched to a gene: 20. CDR3 amino acids: CASSTQRGGLAGPLGEQFF. CDR3 sequence (DNA): TGTGCCAGTAGTACACAAAGGGGAGGACTAGCGGGCCCCTTGGGTGAGCAGTTCTTC.

This clone was seen more than once but under ten times. This chain uses TRBV3-1 (or the pseudogene TRBV3-2) with TRBJ2-7; 12 bases align to TRBD2. V was pared by 4 bases and J by 5 bases, with 9 bases of the junction left unmatched. Germline CDR1 LGHDT, CDR2 YNNKEL (reference sequence). The CDR3 loop spans 16 amino acids. The CDR3 loop reads CASSPSSGRAVNEQYF. In nucleotides, the CDR3 is TGTGCCAGCAGCCCATCTAGCGGGAGGGCCGTGAACGAGCAGTACTTC.

This clone appeared a single time. The chain uses TRBV20-1 and TRBJ2-1; 9 bases agree with TRBD2. The germline gives CDR1 DFQATT, CDR2 SNEGSKA (reference sequence). V lost 3 bases and J lost 7; bases outside the gene matches: 10. The CDR3 length is 15 residues. CDR3: CSASEGTSFWNEQFF. CDR3 nucleotide sequence: TGCAGTGCTAGTGAGGGGACTAGCTTTTGGAATGAGCAGTTCTTC.

CDR3 nucleotide sequence: TGTGCCAGCAGCTCGTGGGGCTCTGAAGCTTTCTTT. Translating it yields CASSSWGSEAFF. This chain joins TRBV14 and TRBJ1-1; D may be TRBD1 (5 bases). The germline CDR1 and CDR2 sequences are SGHDN and FVKESK. The CDR3 is 12 residues long. V shed 5 bases and J shed 6 bases, with 10 bases lying between them.

This chain connects TRBV5-1 to TRBJ2-1; D possibly corresponds to TRBD1 (5 bases). The CDR3 runs 16 residues. Per germline, CDR1 SGHRS and CDR2 YFSETQ. The V and J ends lost 0 bases and 3 bases respectively, with 13 bases between them. This CDR3 is CASSLEVSGNYNEQFF. The CDR3 DNA reads TGCGCCAGCAGCTTGGAAGTATCAGGGAACTACAATGAGCAGTTCTTC.

A note on this clone: Other nucleotide sequences in the sample specify the same CDR3. The chain uses TRBV18 and TRBJ2-5; a weak D match, TRBD2 (6 bases). Germline V gene sequence: CDR1 KGHSH, CDR2 LQKENI. The CDR3 has 14 amino acids. The V gene lost 0 bases and the J gene lost 2 bases, with 7 bases spanning the gap. CDR3 nucleotide sequence: TGTGCCAGCTCACCACCGGGACTGCAAGAGACCCAGTACTTC. This translates into CASSPPGLQETQYF.

The chain couples TRBV11-2 to TRBJ2-7, with TRBD2 matching over 7 bases. Germline CDR1 SGHAT, CDR2 FQNNGV. The CDR3 length is 15 residues. V shed 3 bases and J 2 bases; nucleotides not matched to a gene: 7. The CDR3 DNA reads as TGTGCCAGCAGCTTTGCCAGCGGGGAGACCTACGAGCAGTACTTC. Encoded protein: CASSFASGETYEQYF.

V usage is TRBV5-5 and J usage is TRBJ2-1; 12 bases match TRBD2. Unmatched junction bases numbered 7, after V lost 3 bases and J lost 6 bases. Germline CDR1 reads SGHKS; CDR2 reads YYEKEE (reference sequence). The CDR3 is 16 amino acids. CDR3 coding DNA: TGTGCCAGCAGCTCGCTAGCGGGAGGGAATCCCAATGAGCAGTTCTTC. It encodes CASSSLAGGNPNEQFF.

The chain couples TRBV27 to TRBJ1-5, with 9 bases aligning to TRBD1. The trim removed 6 bases at V and 6 bases at J, leaving 9 bases unmatched. CDR1 is MNHEY, CDR2 SMNVEV, per germline (reference sequence). The CDR3 loop spans 15 amino acids. This CDR3 reads CASRYRGLEGQPQHF. CDR3 sequence (DNA): TGTGCCAGCAGGTACAGGGGGCTAGAGGGTCAGCCCCAGCATTTT.

This chain links TRBV14 with TRBJ2-5; TRBD2 agrees at 13 bases. The CDR3 is 21 residues long. Germline V gene lookup returns CDR1 SGHDN and CDR2 FVKESK. Unmatched junction bases numbered 23, after V lost 5 bases and J lost 5 bases. CDR3 sequence reads: CASSFDLPGTSGDTSLETQYF. The DNA of the CDR3 is TGTGCCAGCAGCTTCGACTTGCCCGGGACTAGCGGGGACACCTCCCTGGAGACCCAGTACTTC.

The gene calls are TRBV19 and TRBJ1-1; no firm D call. The germline V gene has CDR1 LNHDA and CDR2 SQIVND (reference sequence). V was trimmed by 5 bases and J by 5 bases, leaving 12 bases between them. CDR3 length: 13 amino acids. The DNA of the CDR3 is TGTGCCAGTAGTTTGTCTCAGCGGACTGAAGCTTTCTTT. This sequence encodes CASSLSQRTEAFF. The full variable domain, its missing parts supplied by reference TRBV19 and TRBJ1-1, is DGGITQSPKYLFRKEGQNVTLSCEQNLNHDAMYWYRQDPGQGLRLIYYSQIVNDFQKGDIAEGYSVSREKKESFPLTVTSAQKNPTAFYLCASSLSQRTEAFFGQGTRLTVV.

This chain uses TRBV29-1 with TRBJ1-3; 7 nucleotides agree with TRBD1. Germline V gives CDR1 SQVTM, CDR2 ANQGSEA. The CDR3 is 14 residues long. The V segment lost 7 bases and the J segment 0 bases; nucleotides outside the gene matches: 6. CDR3 protein: CSAVGQRSGNTIYF. The CDR3 bases are TGCAGCGCCGTGGGACAGCGCTCTGGAAACACCATATATTTT.

The rearrangement joins TRBV28 to TRBJ1-5; TRBD1 is a possible D gene (6 bases). V dropped 6 bases and J dropped 5 bases, with 14 bases sitting between them. The CDR3 runs 14 residues. Germline loops: CDR1 MDHEN, CDR2 SYDVKM. CDR3 residues: CASRVRGLDQPQHF. The CDR3, as DNA: TGTGCCAGCAGGGTCAGGGGCCTTGATCAGCCCCAGCATTTT. The full variable domain, rest sourced from reference TRBV28 and TRBJ1-5, is DVKVTQSSRYLVKRTGEKVFLECVQDMDHENMFWYRQDPGLGLRLIYFSYDVKMKEKGDIPEGYSVSREKKERFSLILESASTNQTSMYLCASRVRGLDQPQHFGDGTRLSIL.

Written as DNA, the CDR3 is TGTGCCAGCAGTCCGGGACAGCCCCACGAGCAGTACTTC. Protein product: CASSPGQPHEQYF. The rearrangement joins TRBV5-6 to TRBJ2-7, with 7 bases matching TRBD1. V dropped 5 bases and J dropped 5; count of bases not matched to a gene: 7. The CDR3 totals 13 residues. Germline V gives CDR1 SGHDT, CDR2 YYEEEE. The complete variable domain, with remaining parts taken from reference TRBV5-6 and TRBJ2-7, reads DAGVTQSPTHLIKTRGQQVTLRCSPKSGHDTVSWYQQALGQGPQFIFQYYEEEERQRGNFPDRFSGHQFPNYSSELNVNALLLGDSALYLCASSPGQPHEQYFGPGTRLTVT.

The chain couples TRBV18 to TRBJ1-5; D not resolved. V was trimmed by 5 bases and J by 5 bases, leaving 22 bases between them. The germline V gene has CDR1 KGHSH and CDR2 LQKENI. The CDR3 contains 17 residues. CDR3 amino acids: CASSGAGRLGLDQPQHF. The CDR3 DNA is TGTGCCAGCTCAGGTGCGGGGAGGTTGGGTCTCGATCAGCCCCAGCATTTT.

V usage is TRBV6-4 and J usage is TRBJ1-5; 7 bases match TRBD1. Germline V gives CDR1 MRHNA, CDR2 SNTAGT. Trimming removed 6 bases from V and 6 bases from J; junction bases left unmatched: 5. The CDR3 is made up of 13 amino acids. CDR3: CASSGQVSQPQHF. DNA of the CDR3: TGTGCCAGCAGCGGACAGGTTAGTCAGCCCCAGCATTTT.

This chain connects TRBV5-4 to TRBJ2-5, with D hard to call. Trimming shortened V by 2 bases and J by 4 bases, and 3 bases separated the two germline ends. CDR1 is SGHNT, CDR2 YYREEE, per germline (reference sequence). This CDR3 has 11 residues. CDR3 residues: CASSFGETQYF. The CDR3 region has the DNA TGTGCCAGCAGCTTCGGAGAGACCCAGTACTTC.

This chain uses TRBV30 with TRBJ1-6; 8 positions match TRBD1. V was clipped by 1 base and J by 8 bases; unmatched bases: 7. This CDR3 spans 15 amino acids. Germline loops: CDR1 GTSNPN, CDR2 SVGIG (reference sequence). The CDR3 sequence is CAWSEGQGLYSPLHF. The CDR3 nucleotides are TGTGCCTGGAGTGAAGGACAGGGACTGTATTCACCCCTCCACTTT. The variable domain in full, completed from reference TRBV30 and TRBJ1-6, reads SQTIHQWPATLVQPVGSPLSLECTVEGTSNPNLYWYRQAAGRGLQLLFYSVGIGQISSEVPQNLSASRPQDRQFILSSKKLLLSDSGFYLCAWSEGQGLYSPLHFGNGTRLTVT.